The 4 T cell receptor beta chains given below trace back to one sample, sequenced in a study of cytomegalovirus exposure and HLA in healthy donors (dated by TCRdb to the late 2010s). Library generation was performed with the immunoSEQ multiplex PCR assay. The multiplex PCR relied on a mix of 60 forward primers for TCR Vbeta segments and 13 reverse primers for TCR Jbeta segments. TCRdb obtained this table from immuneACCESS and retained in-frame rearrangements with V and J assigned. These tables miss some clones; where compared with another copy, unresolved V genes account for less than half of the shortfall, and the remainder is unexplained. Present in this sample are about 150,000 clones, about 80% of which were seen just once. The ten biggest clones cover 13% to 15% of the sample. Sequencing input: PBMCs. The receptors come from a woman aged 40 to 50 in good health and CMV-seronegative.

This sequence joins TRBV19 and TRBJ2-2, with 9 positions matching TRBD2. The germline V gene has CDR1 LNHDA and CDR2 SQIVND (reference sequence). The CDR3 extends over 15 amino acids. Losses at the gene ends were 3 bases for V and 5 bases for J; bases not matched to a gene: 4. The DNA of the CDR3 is TGTGCCAGTAGTATTCTAGCGGGACCAACCGGGGAGCTGTTTTTT. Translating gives CASSILAGPTGELFF.

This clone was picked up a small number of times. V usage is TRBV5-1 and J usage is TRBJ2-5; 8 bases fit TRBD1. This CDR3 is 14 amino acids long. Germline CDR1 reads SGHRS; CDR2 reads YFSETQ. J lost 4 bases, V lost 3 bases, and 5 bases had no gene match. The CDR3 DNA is TGCGCCAGCAGCTACGGACAGGGCCTAGAGACCCAGTACTTC. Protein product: CASSYGQGLETQYF. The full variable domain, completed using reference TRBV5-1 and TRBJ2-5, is KAGVTQTPRYLIKTRGQQVTLSCSPISGHRSVSWYQQTPGQGLQFLFEYFSETQRNKGNFPGRFSGRQFSNSRSEMNVSTLELGDSALYLCASSYGQGLETQYFGPGTRLLVL.

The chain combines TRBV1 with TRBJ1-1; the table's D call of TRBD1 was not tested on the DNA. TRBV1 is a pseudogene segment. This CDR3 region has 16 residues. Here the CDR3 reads CTSSQVGARLNTEAFF. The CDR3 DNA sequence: TGCACCAGCAGCCAAGTAGGTGCCAGGTTGAACACTGAAGCTTTCTTT.

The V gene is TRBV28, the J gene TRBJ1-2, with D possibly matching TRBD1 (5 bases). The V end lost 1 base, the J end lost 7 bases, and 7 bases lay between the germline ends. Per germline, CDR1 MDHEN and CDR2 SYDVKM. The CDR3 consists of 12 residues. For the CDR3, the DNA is TGTGCCAGCAGTTTATCGGGGGTTGGCTACACCTTC. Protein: CASSLSGVGYTF.